The text below deals with one T cell receptor (beta chain). CDR1 is SNHLY and CDR2 is FYNNEI in the germline V gene. This CDR3 spans 17 amino acids. Losses at the gene ends were 5 bases for V and 0 bases for J; bases not matched to a gene: 9. The time point denotes: newly diagnosed GD, antithyroid drugs for less than 3 months. RNA from PBMCs was the source of the TCR library. This entry belongs to a study of regulatory T cells in long-lasting Graves disease. In building TCR beta libraries, iRepertoire HTBI primers were used together with Arm-PCR of CDR3 regions. TCRdb re-derived calls from the multiplex PCR reads in MiXCR, one entry per CDR3 protein. The table lists about 360,000 distinct CDR3 sequences, about a sixth of them singletons. These data were also reused for a study on T cells in Graves' hyperthyroidism and ophthalmopathy.

This chain links TRBV2 with TRBJ2-1; 8 nucleotides agree with TRBD1. Source: peripheral blood mononuclear cells (PBMCs), taken at new diagnosis, from a patient treated with antithyroid drugs. The TCR originated in a woman aged 18-30 years with Graves disease. CDR3 sequence: CASSRDPGTGSYNEQFF. The CDR3 DNA reads as TGTGCCAGCAGTCGGGACCCCGGGACAGGCTCCTACAATGAGCAGTTCTTC.